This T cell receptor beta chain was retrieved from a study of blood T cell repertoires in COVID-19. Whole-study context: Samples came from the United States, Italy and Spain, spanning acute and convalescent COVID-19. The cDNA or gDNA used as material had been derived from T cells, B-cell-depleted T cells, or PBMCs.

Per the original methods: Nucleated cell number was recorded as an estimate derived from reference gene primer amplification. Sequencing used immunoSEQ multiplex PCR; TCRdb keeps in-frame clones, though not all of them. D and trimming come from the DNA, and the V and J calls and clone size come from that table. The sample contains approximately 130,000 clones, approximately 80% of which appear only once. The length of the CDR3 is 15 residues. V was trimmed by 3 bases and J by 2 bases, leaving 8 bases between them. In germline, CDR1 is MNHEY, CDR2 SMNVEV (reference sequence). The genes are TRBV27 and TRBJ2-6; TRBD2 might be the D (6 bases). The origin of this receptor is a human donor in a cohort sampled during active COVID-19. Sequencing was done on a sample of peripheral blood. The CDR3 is CASSLWGAGANVLTF. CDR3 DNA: TGTGCCAGCAGTTTGTGGGGGGCTGGGGCCAACGTCCTGACTTTC.